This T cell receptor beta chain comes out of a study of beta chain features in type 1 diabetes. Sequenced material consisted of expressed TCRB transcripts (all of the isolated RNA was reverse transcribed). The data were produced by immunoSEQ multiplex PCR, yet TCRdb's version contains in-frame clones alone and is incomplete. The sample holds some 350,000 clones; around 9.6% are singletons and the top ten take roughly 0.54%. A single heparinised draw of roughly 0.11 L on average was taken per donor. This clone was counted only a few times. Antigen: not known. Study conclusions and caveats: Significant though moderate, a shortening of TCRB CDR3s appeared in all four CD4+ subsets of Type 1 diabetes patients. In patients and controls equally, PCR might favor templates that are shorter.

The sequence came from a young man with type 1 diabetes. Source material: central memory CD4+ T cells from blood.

DNA of the CDR3: TGTGCCAGCAGCTTAGGTTTACTAACGAACACCGGGGAGCTGTTTTTT. As protein: CASSLGLLTNTGELFF. This chain uses TRBV7-9 with TRBJ2-2; no firm D call. With 1 base removed from V and 0 bases from J, the gap between germline ends came to 9 bases. Germline V gives CDR1 SEHNR, CDR2 FQNEAQ (reference sequence). The CDR3 totals 16 residues.